This T cell receptor (beta chain) was sequenced for a study of T cell responses to AZD1222 COVID-19 vaccine. The germline CDR1 and CDR2 sequences are SGHAT and FQNNGV. Trimming cost V 5 bases and J 3 bases, with 17 bases left between them. The CDR3 is made up of 15 amino acids. Sequencing was performed with immunoSEQ multiplex PCR; in TCRdb, only in-frame clones are kept and a portion is missing. This sample yields under 150,000 clones, of which approximately 88% are seen a single time; roughly a sixth belongs to the top ten. Study results and caveats: White British people made up most donors, females outnumbered males, and clonal diversity was possibly underestimated. At 160-218 and 743-854, vaccine-associated CD4 TCRs were dominant, and they spanned spike.

A note on this clone: The antigen is unknown.

This sequence originates from an adult in good health. The sample in question was peripheral blood, obtained on day 0 of MenACWY control vaccination. The chain couples TRBV11-2 to TRBJ2-7; D ambiguous. This CDR3 reads CASSHDRVHVYEQYF. The CDR3 nucleotides read TGTGCCAGCAGCCATGACCGGGTCCACGTCTACGAGCAGTACTTC.